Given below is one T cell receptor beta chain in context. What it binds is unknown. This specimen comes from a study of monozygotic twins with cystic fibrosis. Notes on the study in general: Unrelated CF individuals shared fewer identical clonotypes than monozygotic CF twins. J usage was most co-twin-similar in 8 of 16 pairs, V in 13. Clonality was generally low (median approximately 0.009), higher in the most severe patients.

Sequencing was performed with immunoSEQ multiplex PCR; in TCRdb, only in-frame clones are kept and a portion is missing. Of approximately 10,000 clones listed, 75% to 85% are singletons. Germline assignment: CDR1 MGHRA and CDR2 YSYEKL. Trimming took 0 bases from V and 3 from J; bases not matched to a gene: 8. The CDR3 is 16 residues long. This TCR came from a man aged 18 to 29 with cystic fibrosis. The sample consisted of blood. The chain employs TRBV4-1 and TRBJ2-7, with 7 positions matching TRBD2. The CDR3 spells CASSQDWGGFLYEQYF. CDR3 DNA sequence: TGCGCCAGCAGCCAAGATTGGGGGGGGTTCCTCTACGAGCAGTACTTC.